Listed below are T cell receptor beta chains from one sample, sequenced in a study of identical twins. Each CDR3 protein is one row after TCRdb ran MiXCR on the 5' RACE reads. The sample has 400,000 to 650,000 distinct CDR3 sequences, about 20% seen once. These data are also associated with another study on T cells expressing NK-cell markers.

The sample consisted of CD4+ T cells sorted from blood. The receptors derive from a woman aged 18-30 years in good health. The CDR3 runs from the conserved cysteine through the conserved F or W. D genes are given only for firm matches. Clone size is shown for a subset of rows, as once, few, many or a class of expanded clone.

>-|TRBJ1-5|TRBV10-3|-
TGTGCCATCAGTGACAGGGACCGACAGCCCCAGCATTTT
CAISDRDRQPQHF
>-|TRBJ2-2|TRBV30|-
TGTGCCCAGTGGGGGCTAGCAAACACCGGGGAGCTGTTTTTT
CAQWGLANTGELFF
>-|TRBJ1-1|TRBV29-1|-
TGCAGCGTTGAAGTCTATGGAATAACGGACACTGAAGCTTTCTTT
CSVEVYGITDTEAFF
>TRBD2|TRBJ2-1|TRBV6-1|few
TGTGCCAGCAGGCCGACGGGACTAGGTAACGATGAGCAGTTCTTC
CASRPTGLGNDEQFF
>-|TRBJ1-1|TRBV11-3|few
TGTGCCAGCAGCCCCCCGGGGGTCACTGAAGCTTTCTTT
CASSPPGVTEAFF
>TRBD1|TRBJ2-1|TRBV7-9|-
TGTGCCGGATCCGGGACAGACCTCGATGAGCAGTTCTTC
CAGSGTDLDEQFF
>-|TRBJ1-2|TRBV6-5|few
TGTGCCAGCAGTTACAAGGCGGGGAACGGTGGCTACACCTTC
CASSYKAGNGGYTF
>TRBD1|TRBJ1-5|TRBV9|once
TGTGCCAGCAGCGCCGGACAGGGCTACCAGCCCCAGCATTTT
CASSAGQGYQPQHF
>TRBD1|TRBJ2-7|TRBV2|-
TGTGCCAGCAGTGAGCAGGGGGTCGGATACGAGCAGTACTTC
CASSEQGVGYEQYF
>TRBD1|TRBJ1-1|TRBV3-1|-
TGTGCCAGCAGCCAACCAGGGGGAGAAGCTTTCTTT
CASSQPGGEAFF
>-|TRBJ2-1|TRBV7-2|-
TGTGCCAGCAGCTTAGTCGCGGGGCGGAAGAATGAGCAGTTCTTC
CASSLVAGRKNEQFF
>-|TRBJ1-2|TRBV20-1|few
TGCAGTGCTAGGATCCCGGCCCTGGACTATGGCTACACCTTC
CSARIPALDYGYTF
>-|TRBJ2-3|TRBV24-1|-
TGTGCCACCAGTGAAAAAAATACGCAGTATTTT
CATSEKNTQYF
>-|TRBJ2-7|TRBV7-8|-
TGTGCCAGCAGCCTTAACAGGGACCTTGGCGAGCAGTACTTC
CASSLNRDLGEQYF
>-|TRBJ2-7|TRBV27|-
TGTGCCAGCAGTCCCAAGGGGGGTACGTACGAGCAGTACTTC
CASSPKGGTYEQYF
>-|TRBJ2-5|TRBV3-1|few
TGTGCCAGCAGCCAATTATCAGAGACCCAGTACTTC
CASSQLSETQYF
>-|TRBJ2-7|TRBV13|-
TGTACCAGCTCACTGGCGGGGCAGAGGGGGGGCTACTCCTACGAGCAGTACTTC
CTSSLAGQRGGYSYEQYF
>-|TRBJ2-7|TRBV21-1|few
TGTGCCAGCACAACTAGCGGGTGCTACGAGCAGTACTTC
CASTTSGCYEQYF
>-|TRBJ2-3|TRBV7-2|many
TGTGCCAGCAGCTTATCCATCCCCTCAGATACGCAGTATTTT
CASSLSIPSDTQYF
>-|TRBJ2-1|TRBV7-6|few
TGTGCCAGCAGCCCAAGACAGCACAATGAGCAGTTCTTC
CASSPRQHNEQFF
>-|TRBJ2-1|TRBV6-5|-
TGTGCCAGCAGTTTTAAGGGGGGAGTCGGGGGGCAGTTCTTC
CASSFKGGVGGQFF
>-|TRBJ1-2|TRBV7-3|few
TGTGCCAGCAGCCACTCCGCGGGGGCGAGCGATGGCTACACCTTC
CASSHSAGASDGYTF
>-|TRBJ2-1|TRBV7-2|few
TGTGCCAGCAGCTTACGGCAGATACCCTACAATGAGCAGTTCTTC
CASSLRQIPYNEQFF
>-|TRBJ2-2|TRBV12-3/TRBV12-4|many
TGTGCCAGCAGTTGGCTGAACACCGGGGAGCTGTTTTTT
CASSWLNTGELFF
>-|TRBJ2-5|TRBV25-1|many
TGTGCCAGCAGTGAGGTGGAACTACTGTACCAAGAGACCCAGTACTTC
CASSEVELLYQETQYF
>TRBD2|TRBJ2-3|TRBV20-1|few
TGCAGTGCTCTTAGCGGGAGGGTCGCAGATACGCAGTATTTT
CSALSGRVADTQYF
>-|TRBJ2-7|TRBV10-1|many
TGCGCCAGCAGCTCCCAAGGCACCTACGAGCAGTACTTC
CASSSQGTYEQYF
>-|TRBJ2-3|TRBV30|-
TGTGCCTGGGGAGGGAGGACAGATACGCAGTATTTT
CAWGGRTDTQYF
>-|TRBJ1-6|TRBV11-2|-
TGTGCCAGCAGCTTCGGGAGGGGGAATAATTCACCCCTCCACTTT
CASSFGRGNNSPLHF
>TRBD2|TRBJ2-1|TRBV6-5|few
TGTGCCAGCAGTTACCCGACTAGCGGGGACCCCTACAATGAGCAGTTCTTC
CASSYPTSGDPYNEQFF
>-|TRBJ2-7|TRBV28|few
TGTGCCAGCAGTGCCTTGAGGGAGCAGTACTTC
CASSALREQYF
>-|TRBJ2-3|TRBV12-3/TRBV12-4|-
TGTGCCAGCAGTTTAGGACCGGGACGGAAGAGGGATACGCAGTATTTT
CASSLGPGRKRDTQYF
>-|TRBJ1-1|TRBV20-1|many
TGCAGTGCTAGAAGATCAGGCACTGAAGCTTTCTTT
CSARRSGTEAFF
>-|TRBJ1-1|TRBV29-1|few
TGCAGCGTTTACACAGGGTTACCCACTGAAGCTTTCTTT
CSVYTGLPTEAFF
>-|TRBJ2-3|TRBV9|-
TGTGCCAGCAGCCAGGACAGAACAGATACGCAGTATTTT
CASSQDRTDTQYF
>-|TRBJ1-1|TRBV12-3/TRBV12-4|-
TGTGCCAGCAGTTTACGGACCAGCGAGAACACTGAAGCTTTCTTT
CASSLRTSENTEAFF
>-|TRBJ2-4|TRBV11-2|few
TGTGCCAGCAGCCCACGAGAAAACATTCAGTACTTC
CASSPRENIQYF
>TRBD1|TRBJ2-4|TRBV5-1|-
TGCGCCAGCAGCCCCCGGGACAGGGTCCTACTAGCCAAAAACATTCAGTACTTC
CASSPRDRVLLAKNIQYF
>TRBD1|TRBJ1-1|TRBV6-5|-
TGTGCCAGCAGTTACTCGTACAGGGGGCTAGCTGAAGCTTTCTTT
CASSYSYRGLAEAFF
>-|TRBJ2-7|TRBV20-1|-
TGCAGTGCTTGGAAGGGGCAAGACGAGCAGTACTTC
CSAWKGQDEQYF
>-|TRBJ1-2|TRBV27|many
TGTGCCAGCAGTTTATGGGGCAGATCCCATGGCTACACCTTC
CASSLWGRSHGYTF
>TRBD2|TRBJ2-3|TRBV3-1|few
TGTGCCAGCAGCCCCGGGGTACTAGCGGGGGCCAGAGATACGCAGTATTTT
CASSPGVLAGARDTQYF
>-|TRBJ1-6|TRBV3-1|-
TGTGCCAGCAGCCAACGCGGACGGTCGGGGTCACCCCTCCACTTT
CASSQRGRSGSPLHF
>TRBD2|TRBJ2-1|TRBV12-3/TRBV12-4|-
TGTGCCAGCAGTTCCATCACTAGCGGCGGGGGGTATAACAATGAGCAGTTCTTC
CASSSITSGGGYNNEQFF
>TRBD2|TRBJ2-1|TRBV11-2|-
TGTGCCAGTGGGACTAGCGGGAGGTATGAGCAGTTCTTC
CASGTSGRYEQFF
>-|TRBJ1-4|TRBV28|-
TGTGCCAGCAGTTTTTCGGCTCATAATGAAAAACTGTTTTTT
CASSFSAHNEKLFF
>-|TRBJ2-5|TRBV12-3/TRBV12-4|few
TGTGCCAGCAGTTTTAGAGGTTTCCGGCGGGGCGTGCAAGAGACCCAGTACTTC
CASSFRGFRRGVQETQYF
>-|TRBJ2-7|TRBV21-1|few
TGTGCCAGCAGCAAAGAATCGTATAAGGACTCCTACGAGCAGTACTTC
CASSKESYKDSYEQYF
>-|TRBJ2-3|TRBV10-1|once
TGCGCCAGCAGCATGAGGGGGTCAGATACGCAGTATTTT
CASSMRGSDTQYF
>-|TRBJ2-1|TRBV10-3|-
TGTGCCATCTCGGGGACGGATTACTACAATGAGCAGTTCTTC
CAISGTDYYNEQFF
>-|TRBJ2-2|TRBV21-1|-
TGTGCCAGCAGCAGGAAGGGGTGGCAGAACACCGGGGAGCTGTTTTTT
CASSRKGWQNTGELFF
>-|TRBJ1-1|TRBV7-9|few
TGTGCCAGCAGCCTCGAATTAATGAACACTGAAGCTTTCTTT
CASSLELMNTEAFF
>-|TRBJ2-5|TRBV12-3/TRBV12-4|-
TGTGCCAGCAGTTTAGGGCGGGGAGGAGAGACCCAGTACTTC
CASSLGRGGETQYF
>-|TRBJ2-1|TRBV7-9|few
TGTGCCAGCAGCTTAGTGGCCGGGATCGGTGAGCAGTTCTTC
CASSLVAGIGEQFF
>-|TRBJ1-2|TRBV12-3/TRBV12-4|-
TGTGCCAGCAGTTTAGGAGCTCTTACGGTCTATGGCTACACCTTC
CASSLGALTVYGYTF
>-|TRBJ2-3|TRBV12-3/TRBV12-4|-
TGTGCCAGCAACCAAGTGGGGGTCACAGATACGCAGTATTTT
CASNQVGVTDTQYF
>-|TRBJ2-7|TRBV20-1|-
TGCAGTGCTAGTAGGGGAGCCCCCTCCTACGAGCAGTACTTC
CSASRGAPSYEQYF
>TRBD2|TRBJ2-1|TRBV12-3/TRBV12-4|-
TGTGCCAGCAGCCCCCTTGGGACTAGGTACAATGAGCAGTTCTTC
CASSPLGTRYNEQFF